The 27 T cell receptor beta chains below come from one sample, sequenced in a study of T cells in Graves' hyperthyroidism and ophthalmopathy. It was RNA transcripts that yielded the amplified TCR beta CDR3 regions. In the first-round RT-PCR of the TCR CDR3, the HTBI primer set was used. MiXCR, run by TCRdb on the multiplex PCR reads, gives a single entry per CDR3 protein. The table shows some 380,000 distinct CDR3 sequences, with about 13% occurring only once. The specimen was blood. Source of these receptors: a man aged 25 to 40 with Graves' hyperthyroidism that later progressed to Graves' ophthalmopathy.

The chain uses TRBV5-1 and TRBJ2-7; the match to TRBD1 covers 10 bases. V shed 4 bases and J 2 bases; nucleotides not matched to a gene: 6. Germline values: CDR1 SGHRS, CDR2 YFSETQ. The CDR3 has 15 residues. The CDR3 loop reads CASSDRGHSAYEQYF. CDR3 sequence (DNA): TGCGCCAGCAGCGACAGGGGGCATTCCGCCTACGAGCAGTACTTC.

This clonotype showed up many times. CDR3 residues: CASGVLGDTEAFF. For the CDR3, the DNA is TGTGCCAGCGGGGTCTTGGGGGACACTGAAGCTTTCTTT. V gene TRBV27 combines with J gene TRBJ1-1; tentative D call: TRBD1 (5 bases). The V gene lost 8 bases and the J gene lost 3 bases, with 13 bases spanning the gap. Per the germline V gene, CDR1 is MNHEY and CDR2 is SMNVEV (reference sequence). The CDR3 is made up of 13 amino acids.

CDR3 in DNA: TGCGCCAGCAGCTTGGGGGGGGAGTATAATTCACCCCTCCACTTT. This gives the protein CASSLGGEYNSPLHF. This rearrangement joins TRBV5-1 to TRBJ1-6, with a possible D match to TRBD1 (5 bases). The CDR3 is made up of 15 amino acids. Germline CDR1 is SGHRS and CDR2 is YFSETQ. V lost 0 bases and J 4 bases, leaving 8 bases between the germline ends. The variable domain in full, completed from reference TRBV5-1 and TRBJ1-6, reads KAGVTQTPRYLIKTRGQQVTLSCSPISGHRSVSWYQQTPGQGLQFLFEYFSETQRNKGNFPGRFSGRQFSNSRSEMNVSTLELGDSALYLCASSLGGEYNSPLHFGNGTRLTVT.

The sample holds a few counts of this clonotype. The V gene is TRBV5-1, the J gene TRBJ2-1; 7 nucleotides agree with TRBD1. The CDR3 loop spans 14 amino acids. The V and J ends lost 2 bases and 5 bases, in that order; junction bases with no gene match: 4. CDR1 and CDR2 (germline): SGHRS, YFSETQ. Here the CDR3 reads CASSLPGTDNEQFF. The CDR3 nucleotides read TGCGCCAGCAGCTTACCCGGGACAGACAATGAGCAGTTCTTC. Using reference TRBV5-1 and TRBJ2-1 for the parts outside the CDR3, the full variable domain is KAGVTQTPRYLIKTRGQQVTLSCSPISGHRSVSWYQQTPGQGLQFLFEYFSETQRNKGNFPGRFSGRQFSNSRSEMNVSTLELGDSALYLCASSLPGTDNEQFFGPGTRLTVL.

With regard to this clonotype: This may come from a read error, since a much larger clone is one base off. This rearrangement joins TRBV5-1 to TRBJ2-3, with D maybe TRBD1 (5 bases). This CDR3 has 13 residues. Germline V CDR1 and CDR2: SGHRS, YFSETQ. The DNA of the CDR3 is TGCGCCAGCAGCTGGCTCAGGGCAGATAGGCAGTATTTT. It yields the protein CASSWLRADRQYF.

This clonotype was counted between two and nine times. The CDR3 DNA sequence: TGCAGCGTGGGAGGAAACCAAGAGACCCAGTACTTC. Protein sequence: CSVGGNQETQYF. The rearrangement uses TRBV29-1 and TRBJ2-5, with D possibly TRBD2 on 6 matching bases. V was cut by 6 bases and J by 0 bases, with 8 bases left in between. This CDR3 region has 12 residues. CDR1 SQVTM and CDR2 ANQGSEA come from the germline V gene.

This clonotype was counted many times. J is TRBJ1-6 and V is TRBV11-1; D gene uncertain. Germline CDR1 reads SGHAT; CDR2 reads FQDESV (reference sequence). V shed 1 base and J shed 7 bases, with 14 bases lying between them. CDR3 length equals 16 residues. The CDR3 DNA reads as TGTGCCAGCAGCTTAGTTGGAGGTAGATTGAATTCACCCCTCCACTTT. Translating gives CASSLVGGRLNSPLHF.

This clonotype was found many times. This chain uses TRBV18 with TRBJ1-5; D is undetermined. Trimming took off 2 bases at V and 6 bases at J, with 11 bases between the two ends. Germline CDR1 is KGHSH and CDR2 is LQKENI. This CDR3 region has 14 residues. The CDR3 DNA is TGTGCCAGCTCACCAGTGTGGGAGTTTCAGCCCCAGCATTTT. Translated: CASSPVWEFQPQHF.

This clonotype appeared a few times. The J gene is TRBJ2-7, the V gene TRBV19, with D tentatively TRBD2 (6 bases). Germline V gene data show CDR1 as LNHDA and CDR2 as SQIVND (reference sequence). The CDR3 loop spans 14 amino acids. Trimming left V 3 bases short and J 3 bases short, with 12 bases between. CDR3 sequence: CASSIGAGLYEQYF. CDR3 coding DNA: TGTGCCAGTAGTATTGGCGCGGGGCTCTACGAGCAGTACTTC.

CDR3 coding DNA: TGTGCCAGCAGCTTAGATCGAGAATTAACCTACAATGAGCAGTTCTTC. As protein: CASSLDRELTYNEQFF. The rearrangement links TRBV11-3 to TRBJ2-1; D is uncertain. V lost 0 bases, J lost 2 bases, and 11 bases lay in between. The CDR3 is 16 amino acids. Germline assignment: CDR1 SGHNT and CDR2 YENEEA.

This clonotype was recorded at least ten times. The chain couples TRBV7-2 to TRBJ2-7; D ambiguous. Trimming took 6 bases from V and 2 from J, leaving 14 bases between them. Germline CDR1 and CDR2: SGHTA and FQGNSA. The CDR3 is 14 amino acids. CDR3 residues: CASSSYSSPYEQYF. CDR3 bases: TGTGCCAGCAGTAGTTACTCTTCCCCCTACGAGCAGTACTTC. The whole variable domain, remainder taken from reference TRBV7-2 and TRBJ2-7, is GAGVSQSPSNKVTEKGKDVELRCDPISGHTALYWYRQSLGQGLEFLIYFQGNSAPDKSGLPSDRFSAERTGGSVSTLTIQRTQQEDSAVYLCASSSYSSPYEQYFGPGTRLTVT.

This clonotype was recorded many times. The chain carries TRBV2 and TRBJ1-4; 7 bases line up with TRBD1. Trimming cost V 9 bases and J 4 bases; bases outside gene matches: 8. This CDR3 region has 14 residues. CDR1 SNHLY and CDR2 FYNNEI come from the germline V gene. CDR3 loop: CASRPGQNNEKLFF. CDR3 sequence (DNA): TGTGCCAGTCGCCCGGGACAGAATAATGAAAAACTGTTTTTT.

There are a few counts of this clonotype. The chain combines TRBV24-1 with TRBJ2-1, with 7 positions matching TRBD2. The V gene's germline CDR1 is KGHDR and CDR2 SFDVKD. This CDR3 region has 14 residues. V lost 7 bases, J lost 0 bases, and 2 bases stayed unmatched. This chain's CDR3 is CATRSGNSYNEQFF. The CDR3 DNA follows: TGTGCCACCAGGAGCGGGAACTCCTACAATGAGCAGTTCTTC.

This clonotype was observed a handful of times. The chain joins TRBV7-2 to TRBJ1-2, with no clear D. Looked up from germline, CDR1 is SGHTA and CDR2 is FQGNSA. V lost 5 bases and J 6 bases, leaving 19 bases between the germline ends. This CDR3 contains 15 residues. CDR3 sequence: CASSILSLSRNGYTF. The CDR3 DNA is TGTGCCAGCAGCATCCTCTCGTTGTCTAGGAATGGCTACACCTTC.

As concerns this clonotype: This may arise from a read error, as a much more abundant clone is one base away. The J gene is TRBJ2-2, the V gene TRBV11-3; D possibly corresponds to TRBD1 (5 bases). This CDR3 spans 16 amino acids. The germline CDR1 and CDR2 sequences are SGHNT and YENEEA. V lost 5 bases and J 4 bases, leaving 17 bases between the germline ends. The CDR3: CASSAPGCWGTGELFF. The CDR3 region has the DNA TGTGCCAGCAGCGCTCCAGGGTGCTGGGGCACCGGGGAGCTGTTTTTT.

The chain employs TRBV3-1 and TRBJ2-3; 9 bases are shared with TRBD2. The length of the CDR3 is 18 residues. V was clipped by 3 bases and J by 2 bases; unmatched bases: 12. Germline CDR1 is LGHDT and CDR2 is YNNKEL (reference sequence). CDR3 region: CASSHHSGGRGFTDTQYF. For the CDR3, the DNA is TGTGCCAGCAGCCATCATAGCGGGGGCCGTGGTTTCACAGATACGCAGTATTTT.

V usage is TRBV4-1 and J usage is TRBJ1-2; 7 positions match TRBD1. Germline V lookup: CDR1 MGHRA, CDR2 YSYEKL. The V and J ends lost 4 bases and 3 bases, in that order; junction bases with no gene match: 8. This CDR3 has 15 residues. CDR3 amino acids: CASSPPPGGHYGYTF. CDR3 coding DNA: TGCGCCAGCAGCCCCCCTCCAGGGGGTCACTATGGCTACACCTTC.

This clonotype has a count of ten or more. This chain joins TRBV10-3 and TRBJ2-7; 9 positions agree with TRBD2. Germline V gene sequence: CDR1 ENHRY, CDR2 SYGVKD. This CDR3 has 15 amino acids. Germline trimming cut 6 bases from V and 2 bases from J; bases unmatched to any gene: 8. Here the CDR3 reads CAISLGSGGPYEQYF. CDR3 in DNA: TGTGCCATCAGCCTTGGGAGCGGGGGGCCCTACGAGCAGTACTTC.

This clonotype occurred many times. The chain links TRBV12-3 or TRBV12-4 to TRBJ2-5; 8 bases match TRBD1. This CDR3 contains 13 residues. Germline trimming cut 4 bases from V and 5 bases from J; bases unmatched to any gene: 3. Here the CDR3 DNA reads TGTGCCAGCAGTTGGACAGGGTCGGAGACCCAGTACTTC. Protein: CASSWTGSETQYF.

The chain is built from TRBV9 and TRBJ1-5, with 7 bases that match TRBD1. CDR1 is SGDLS, CDR2 YYNGEE, per germline. J was trimmed by 5 bases and V by 3 bases; bases with no gene match: 2. The CDR3 is 13 residues long. CDR3 in DNA: TGTGCCAGCAGCGACACAGGGGATCAGCCCCAGCATTTT. Translating gives CASSDTGDQPQHF.

This clonotype was seen repeatedly, ten times or more. The V call is TRBV12-3 or TRBV12-4, the J call TRBJ2-2, with 8 bases fitting TRBD1. The trim removed 3 bases at V and 6 bases at J, leaving 0 bases unmatched. CDR3 size: 13 residues. The CDR3 DNA follows: TGTGCCAGCAGTTTCAGGGGGCCCGGGGAGCTGTTTTTT. Translated: CASSFRGPGELFF.

This clonotype was counted many times. V gene TRBV11-2 combines with J gene TRBJ2-7; possibly TRBD2 for D (7 bases). In germline, CDR1 is SGHAT, CDR2 FQNNGV. Trimming left V 8 bases short and J 5 bases short, with 19 bases between. The CDR3 spans 14 residues. DNA of the CDR3: TGTGCCAGCTCGGTTTTGGGGGGGCCTGACGAGCAGTACTTC. Amino acid sequence: CASSVLGGPDEQYF.

This clonotype came up a few times. The rearrangement uses TRBV28 and TRBJ2-1; the match to TRBD2 covers 14 bases. The CDR3 has 13 residues. The germline V gene has CDR1 MDHEN and CDR2 SYDVKM. V lost 5 bases to trimming and J lost 12 bases; unmatched junction nucleotides: 3. Written as DNA, the CDR3 is TGTGCCAGCAGTCCCGGACTAGCGGGGGGGCAGTTCTTC. Residues: CASSPGLAGGQFF.

This clonotype has ten or more counts. The chain employs TRBV27 and TRBJ2-1, with 16 bases identical to TRBD2. The CDR3 loop spans 17 amino acids. Germline V CDR1 and CDR2: MNHEY, SMNVEV (reference sequence). The trim removed 5 bases at V and 6 bases at J, leaving 7 bases unmatched. The CDR3 reads CASSPGLAGGPFNEQFF. The CDR3 DNA follows: TGTGCCAGCAGTCCGGGACTAGCGGGGGGGCCATTCAATGAGCAGTTCTTC.

This clonotype was counted only a few times. J is TRBJ2-3 and V is TRBV11-2; 12 positions agree with TRBD1. V shed 5 bases, J shed 2 bases, and the junction held 5 bases outside the gene matches. Germline CDR1 is SGHAT and CDR2 is FQNNGV. This CDR3 comprises 16 residues. The CDR3 DNA follows: TGTGCCAGCAGCCCGGGACAGGGGGCGCTCACAGATACGCAGTATTTT. Amino acid sequence: CASSPGQGALTDTQYF. The whole variable domain, remainder taken from reference TRBV11-2 and TRBJ2-3, is EAGVAQSPRYKIIEKRQSVAFWCNPISGHATLYWYQQILGQGPKLLIQFQNNGVVDDSQLPKDRFSAERLKGVDSTLKIQPAKLEDSAVYLCASSPGQGALTDTQYFGPGTRLTVL.

The table lists this clonotype with many counts. The chain combines TRBV20-1 with TRBJ2-1, with 7 positions matching TRBD2. The germline gives CDR1 DFQATT, CDR2 SNEGSKA (reference sequence). Trimming took 0 bases from V and 4 from J; bases not matched to a gene: 6. This CDR3 spans 15 amino acids. DNA of the CDR3: TGCAGTGCTAGAGATATCCAGCGGGGATACAATGAGCAGTTCTTC. This translates into CSARDIQRGYNEQFF.

This clonotype was observed a handful of times. This chain joins TRBV6-9 and TRBJ1-2, with unresolved D. CDR3 length equals 16 residues. CDR1 and CDR2 from the germline V gene are MNHGY and SVAAGI. V lost 3 bases and J lost 4, with 18 bases in between. The CDR3 region has the DNA TGTGCCAGCAGTTACACACGGGTAGGGAACCCCTATGGCTACACCTTC. Translated, it gives CASSYTRVGNPYGYTF.